These 18 T cell receptor beta chains came from one sample sequenced in a study of T cell responses to AZD1222 COVID-19 vaccine. Measured with immunoSEQ multiplex PCR; TCRdb has only the in-frame clones, and not every one. This table has 150,000 to 200,000 clones, 80% to 95% appearing once. The material was peripheral blood, obtained on day 0 of AZD1222 vaccination. Source of these receptors: an adult in good health.

The chain couples TRBV11-2 to TRBJ2-1; D remains ambiguous. Germline V gives CDR1 SGHAT, CDR2 FQNNGV. This CDR3 region has 13 residues. V was cut by 1 base and J by 5 bases, with 6 bases left in between. The CDR3 DNA is TGTGCCAGCAGCTTAGCTATAAACAATGAGCAGTTCTTC. Translation gives CASSLAINNEQFF.

V is TRBV5-1 and J is TRBJ1-2; 9 nucleotides align to TRBD1. Germline V gene data show CDR1 as SGHRS and CDR2 as YFSETQ. The V segment lost 0 bases and the J segment 8 bases; nucleotides outside the gene matches: 11. CDR3 length: 16 amino acids. CDR3 loop: CASSLARGTGTGGYTF. The CDR3 bases are TGCGCCAGCAGCTTGGCCAGGGGGACAGGGACAGGCGGCTACACCTTC.

The chain links TRBV7-8 to TRBJ2-2; D not certain. This CDR3 spans 13 amino acids. CDR1 and CDR2 from the germline V gene are SGHVS and FQNEAQ. V was shortened by 2 bases and J by 3 bases, with 4 bases between the two germline ends. CDR3 region: CASSLLHTGELFF. The CDR3 DNA is TGTGCCAGCAGCTTACTACACACCGGGGAGCTGTTTTTT.

The gene calls are TRBV19 and TRBJ1-2; no reliable D call. This CDR3 is 13 amino acids long. V lost 7 bases and J lost 7, with 16 bases in between. Germline lookup yields CDR1 LNHDA and CDR2 SQIVND (reference sequence). The CDR3 sequence is CASNQLRMGGYTF. For the CDR3, the DNA is TGTGCCAGTAATCAACTCCGGATGGGTGGCTACACCTTC.

This sequence joins TRBV9 and TRBJ2-3, with a tentative D call TRBD2 (5 bases). Trimming left V 0 bases short and J 5 bases short, with 10 bases between. Germline-derived CDR1 and CDR2 are SGDLS and YYNGEE. This CDR3 is 14 amino acids long. CDR3 DNA sequence: TGTGCCAGCAGCGTAGGGCAGGCGGGAGATACGCAGTATTTT. This codes for CASSVGQAGDTQYF.

The chain uses TRBV9 and TRBJ2-6; 8 bases map to TRBD1. The germline gives CDR1 SGDLS, CDR2 YYNGEE. The CDR3 is made up of 19 amino acids. V was clipped by 4 bases and J by 0 bases; unmatched bases: 12. The CDR3, as DNA: TGTGCCAGCAGCACCCCCGGGGGACAGGTTCGCTCTGGGGCCAACGTCCTGACTTTC. It yields the protein CASSTPGGQVRSGANVLTF.

J is TRBJ2-3 and V is TRBV5-4; D gene uncertain. Germline V gene lookup returns CDR1 SGHNT and CDR2 YYREEE (reference sequence). Trimming removed 1 base from V and 6 bases from J, with 3 bases in between. The CDR3 is made up of 11 amino acids. As DNA, the CDR3 is TGTGCCAGCAGCTTGACTGATACGCAGTATTTT. It codes for CASSLTDTQYF.

This clone was seen a single time. The V call is TRBV2, the J call TRBJ1-5, with D unresolved. The ends were cut back, 2 bases at V and 7 bases at J, with 12 bases in the middle. Germline V gene sequence: CDR1 SNHLY, CDR2 FYNNEI. The CDR3 has 14 amino acids. CDR3 residues: CASSELSASQPQHF. For the CDR3, the DNA is TGTGCCAGCAGTGAATTGTCAGCTTCCCAGCCCCAGCATTTT.

The gene calls are TRBV18 and TRBJ1-1; TRBD1 might be the D (6 bases). This CDR3 has 16 residues. The V end was cut by 2 bases, the J end by 5 bases, with 18 bases between. Germline loops: CDR1 KGHSH, CDR2 LQKENI. The CDR3: CASSPRARDTGTEAFF. For the CDR3, the DNA is TGTGCCAGCTCACCAAGGGCCCGGGACACTGGTACTGAAGCTTTCTTT.

J is TRBJ2-1 and V is TRBV6-2 or TRBV6-3; no reliable D call. Trimming pared 0 bases from V and 4 bases from J, leaving 7 bases between. Germline V lookup: CDR1 MNHEY, CDR2 SVGEGT. CDR3 length equals 14 residues. The CDR3 nucleotides read TGTGCCAGCAGTTACTCGCTGGGATACAATGAGCAGTTCTTC. The encoded protein is CASSYSLGYNEQFF.

The rearrangement uses TRBV6-1 and TRBJ2-3; D possibly corresponds to TRBD2 (6 bases). The V gene's germline CDR1 is MNHNS and CDR2 SASEGT. Deletions cut 3 bases from V and 6 bases from J, with 10 bases between. The length of the CDR3 is 13 residues. CDR3 loop: CASSDLGGDTQYF. The DNA of the CDR3 is TGTGCCAGCAGTGATCTCGGAGGGGATACGCAGTATTTT.

The chain couples TRBV7-9 to TRBJ2-1; 16 positions match TRBD2. The V segment lost 4 bases and the J segment 9 bases; nucleotides outside the gene matches: 6. The CDR3 is 16 amino acids. CDR1 is SEHNR, CDR2 FQNEAQ, per germline (reference sequence). As DNA, the CDR3 is TGTGCCAGCAGCTCGGGACTAGCGGGGGGGTTTGGTGAGCAGTTCTTC. It specifies CASSSGLAGGFGEQFF.

This chain connects TRBV7-9 to TRBJ1-4, with D maybe TRBD1 (6 bases). The V gene's germline CDR1 is SEHNR and CDR2 FQNEAQ (reference sequence). The germline V and J ends were trimmed by 5 bases and 5 bases, with 15 bases remaining between them. This CDR3 has 15 residues. The CDR3: CASSTQGKLNEKLFF. Written as DNA, the CDR3 is TGTGCCAGCAGCACCCAGGGGAAACTCAATGAAAAACTGTTTTTT.

Only one count was recorded for this clone. DNA of the CDR3: TGCGCCAGCAGCTTGGGTCTGGGAGATACGCAGTATTTT. As protein: CASSLGLGDTQYF. V usage is TRBV5-1 and J usage is TRBJ2-3; the D is unclear. Trimming removed 0 bases from V and 5 bases from J, with 7 bases in between. There are 13 residues in the CDR3. Germline lookup yields CDR1 SGHRS and CDR2 YFSETQ.

The chain carries TRBV9 and TRBJ1-2; D uncertain. The ends were cut back, 4 bases at V and 6 bases at J, with 16 bases in the middle. The CDR3 contains 14 residues. In germline, CDR1 is SGDLS, CDR2 YYNGEE. The CDR3 nucleotides read TGTGCCAGCAGCCTTCGGGGTGGGTCGGATGGCTACACCTTC. It yields the protein CASSLRGGSDGYTF.

The chain links TRBV7-9 to TRBJ1-4, with unresolved D. The CDR3 spans 15 residues. Trimming cost V 7 bases and J 3 bases, with 15 bases left between them. Per germline, CDR1 SEHNR and CDR2 FQNEAQ (reference sequence). For the CDR3, the DNA is TGTGCCAGCAACTTCAAGAGTAGTTCTAATGAAAAACTGTTTTTT. Protein sequence: CASNFKSSSNEKLFF.

J is TRBJ1-5 and V is TRBV5-5; D is unclear. Trimming left V 1 base short and J 1 base short, with 12 bases between. The length of the CDR3 is 16 residues. CDR1 is SGHKS, CDR2 YYEKEE, per germline (reference sequence). The CDR3 coding sequence is TGTGCCAGCAGCTTGTGGAACAGCGCAAGCAATCAGCCCCAGCATTTT. It is translated as CASSLWNSASNQPQHF. The whole variable domain, filled in from reference TRBV5-5 and TRBJ1-5, reads DAGVTQSPTHLIKTRGQQVTLRCSPISGHKSVSWYQQVLGQGPQFIFQYYEKEERGRGNFPDRFSARQFPNYSSELNVNALLLGDSALYLCASSLWNSASNQPQHFGDGTRLSIL.

This clone has a single count. V gene TRBV21-1 combines with J gene TRBJ1-1; TRBD1 is the table's D call and was not checked against the DNA. TRBV21-1 is reported as a pseudogene. The CDR3 totals 17 residues. The CDR3: CASSNKGQAIGDTEAFF. The CDR3 DNA sequence: TGTGCCAGCAGCAATAAGGGACAGGCAATAGGGGACACTGAAGCTTTCTTT.